The T cell receptor beta chain under discussion was sequenced for a study of T cell repertoires in cytomegalovirus infection. About the research overall: Evidence of both CMV infection and a matching HLA type came from public TCR beta signatures.

TCRdb ran MiXCR on the reads and lists one entry per CDR3 protein. The sample yields approximately 250,000 distinct CDR3 sequences, 9.1% seen once. From germline, CDR1 is GTSNPN and CDR2 SVGIG (reference sequence). The CDR3 is 12 amino acids. Trimming at V came to 0 bases and at J to 10 bases, leaving 4 bases not matched to a gene. This clonotype originated in a human donor in good health (CMV status not recorded). Some clones in this sample may be carry-over from other donors' samples. The chain recombines TRBV30 with TRBJ1-1; 8 bases map to TRBD1. The material sequenced was PBMCs. CDR3 protein: CAWSVQDRVAFF. CDR3 sequence (DNA): TGTGCCTGGAGTGTACAGGACAGGGTAGCTTTCTTT.